This T cell receptor beta chain was sequenced for a study of identical twins. TCRdb used MiXCR to reprocess the 5' RACE reads, holding one entry per CDR3 protein. This sample has about 220,000 distinct CDR3 sequences; roughly 10% occur once, and the top ten carry around 5%. The germline gives CDR1 LGHDT, CDR2 YNNKEL (reference sequence). CDR3 length: 14 residues. The ends lost 7 bases at V and 4 bases at J; junction bases unmatched: 6. This clonotype was seen more than once but under ten times. This TCR came from a woman aged 18 to 35 in good health. Sequenced sample: memory (CD45RO+) T cells sorted from blood. The chain carries TRBV3-1 and TRBJ1-1; 10 bases fit TRBD1. The CDR3 nucleotides read TGTGCCAGCACCACGGGACAGGGGTCCACTGAAGCTTTCTTT. It is translated as CASTTGQGSTEAFF.